The 17 T cell receptor beta chains below come from one sample, sequenced in a study of identical twins. MiXCR, run by TCRdb on the 5' RACE reads, gives a single entry per CDR3 protein. The table includes fewer than 550,000 distinct CDR3 sequences, approximately 15% detected once. The sample also formed part of further work on yellow fever vaccine responses in identical twins.

The source material was CD4+ T cells sorted from blood. Receptor source: a woman in her late teens or twenties in good health.

This clonotype occurred a few times. J is TRBJ2-3 and V is TRBV10-3, with TRBD2 identical over 7 bases. There are 16 residues in the CDR3. The V segment lost 6 bases and the J segment 6 bases; nucleotides outside the gene matches: 15. Germline-derived CDR1 and CDR2 are ENHRY and SYGVKD. As DNA, the CDR3 is TGTGCCATCAGAATCGGACTAGACGGGATACAGGATACGCAGTATTTT. Translated: CAIRIGLDGIQDTQYF.

The genes are TRBV9 and TRBJ2-2, with a tentative D call TRBD1 (5 bases). The CDR3 length is 14 residues. Trimming pared 0 bases from V and 3 bases from J, leaving 6 bases between. Germline-derived CDR1 and CDR2 are SGDLS and YYNGEE. CDR3: CASSVVTDTGELFF. The CDR3 DNA is TGTGCCAGCAGCGTAGTGACAGACACCGGGGAGCTGTTTTTT.

CDR3 amino acids: CSASPGTSGSEQYF. The CDR3, as DNA: TGCAGTGCTAGCCCCGGGACTAGCGGGTCTGAGCAGTACTTC. This rearrangement joins TRBV20-1 to TRBJ2-7; 12 nucleotides match TRBD2. CDR1 and CDR2 (germline): DFQATT, SNEGSKA (reference sequence). Losses at the gene ends were 3 bases for V and 7 bases for J; bases not matched to a gene: 7. This CDR3 has 14 residues.

This clonotype was detected many times. The V call is TRBV5-1, the J call TRBJ2-1, with TRBD2 identical over 10 bases. CDR1 SGHRS and CDR2 YFSETQ come from the germline V gene. J lost 6 bases, V lost 3 bases, and 6 bases had no gene match. The CDR3 has 15 amino acids. CDR3 loop: CASSYPGTSVNEQFF. CDR3 nucleotide sequence: TGCGCCAGCAGCTACCCCGGGACTAGCGTCAATGAGCAGTTCTTC. The full variable domain, in which reference TRBV5-1 and TRBJ2-1 provide the parts outside the CDR3, is KAGVTQTPRYLIKTRGQQVTLSCSPISGHRSVSWYQQTPGQGLQFLFEYFSETQRNKGNFPGRFSGRQFSNSRSEMNVSTLELGDSALYLCASSYPGTSVNEQFFGPGTRLTVL.

This clonotype was observed a few times. The chain uses TRBV7-2 and TRBJ2-7; TRBD2 agrees at 11 bases. Germline V gene sequence: CDR1 SGHTA, CDR2 FQGNSA. J lost 3 bases, V lost 4 bases, and 5 bases had no gene match. This CDR3 is 15 amino acids long. The CDR3, as DNA: TGTGCCAGCAGCTCTCTAGCGGGAGGAGGCTACGAGCAGTACTTC. The encoded protein is CASSSLAGGGYEQYF.

This clonotype was counted a few times. The chain combines TRBV6-6 with TRBJ1-2; maybe TRBD1 (5 bases). Trimming left V 6 bases short and J 4 bases short, with 12 bases between. Per the germline V gene, CDR1 is MNHNY and CDR2 is SVGAGI (reference sequence). The CDR3 contains 13 residues. CDR3 DNA: TGTGCCAGCAGCCACGGGGGTGCCTATGGCTACACCTTC. This sequence encodes CASSHGGAYGYTF.

A few counts support this clonotype. The chain joins TRBV2 to TRBJ2-7; unclear D gene. Germline V gene data show CDR1 as SNHLY and CDR2 as FYNNEI. There are 15 residues in the CDR3. V lost 3 bases to trimming and J lost 2 bases, with 14 bases between them. This CDR3 reads CASSELAGFAYEQYF. The CDR3 DNA reads TGTGCCAGCAGTGAGTTGGCAGGCTTTGCCTACGAGCAGTACTTC. The whole variable domain, remainder taken from reference TRBV2 and TRBJ2-7, is EPEVTQTPSHQVTQMGQEVILRCVPISNHLYFYWYRQILGQKVEFLVSFYNNEISEKSEIFDDQFSVERPDGSNFTLKIRSTKLEDSAMYFCASSELAGFAYEQYFGPGTRLTVT.

This sequence joins TRBV15 and TRBJ1-2; a weak D match, TRBD1 (5 bases). Germline loops: CDR1 LNHNV, CDR2 YYDKDF (reference sequence). The CDR3 has 14 amino acids. V dropped 2 bases and J dropped 4 bases, with 11 bases sitting between them. As DNA, the CDR3 is TGTGCCACCAGCAGATCCGGGACTGCCTATGGCTACACCTTC. It codes for CATSRSGTAYGYTF.

This clonotype was detected a few times. The CDR3 protein is CASSYLTSIVPDTQYF. CDR3 nucleotide sequence: TGTGCCAGCAGCTACTTGACTAGCATCGTCCCAGATACGCAGTATTTT. This chain uses TRBV3-1 with TRBJ2-3; 7 bases agree with TRBD2. This CDR3 contains 16 residues. CDR1 is LGHDT, CDR2 YNNKEL, per germline (reference sequence). The V segment lost 5 bases and the J segment 4 bases; nucleotides outside the gene matches: 12.

This chain joins TRBV11-2 and TRBJ2-5; 7 nucleotides match TRBD2. V lost 1 base and J lost 4; bases outside the gene matches: 15. Germline CDR1 is SGHAT and CDR2 is FQNNGV. The CDR3 contains 18 residues. CDR3 sequence (DNA): TGTGCCAGCAGCTTAGTGGCTTTCGTACGGGAGGTCAGAGAGACCCAGTACTTC. Its translation is CASSLVAFVREVRETQYF.

This clonotype has at least ten counts. The rearrangement links TRBV20-1 to TRBJ2-5; D is unresolved. The germline V gene has CDR1 DFQATT and CDR2 SNEGSKA (reference sequence). The CDR3 totals 12 residues. V was shortened by 1 base and J by 0 bases, with 3 bases between the two germline ends. The CDR3 DNA follows: TGCAGTGCTAGAGTATACCAAGAGACCCAGTACTTC. It yields the protein CSARVYQETQYF.

This clonotype showed up just a few times. The rearrangement joins TRBV30 to TRBJ2-7; D is ambiguous. The germline gives CDR1 GTSNPN, CDR2 SVGIG (reference sequence). The CDR3 length is 16 residues. Trimming stripped 3 bases from V and 0 bases from J, with 18 bases between. DNA of the CDR3: TGTGCCTGGAGCGGGCATAAGGTTAAGAGCTCCTACGAGCAGTACTTC. It is translated as CAWSGHKVKSSYEQYF.

The V gene is TRBV5-1, the J gene TRBJ2-1, with TRBD1 matching over 11 bases. Germline V gene sequence: CDR1 SGHRS, CDR2 YFSETQ. Germline trimming cut 4 bases from V and 8 bases from J; bases unmatched to any gene: 8. The CDR3 sequence is 15 residues long. The CDR3: CASSLPGTGGDEQFF. In nucleotides, the CDR3 is TGCGCCAGCAGCCTCCCGGGGACAGGGGGGGATGAGCAGTTCTTC.

The V gene is TRBV10-3, the J gene TRBJ2-3; 10 bases are a match to TRBD2. Germline values: CDR1 ENHRY, CDR2 SYGVKD. The CDR3 length is 17 residues. With 7 bases clipped from V and 4 bases from J, the junction kept 14 bases outside the gene matches. The CDR3 DNA sequence: TGTGCCATCACCGTTCGAGCGGGAGGGCCCACCCCAGATACGCAGTATTTT. Translated: CAITVRAGGPTPDTQYF.

The chain employs TRBV28 and TRBJ1-1; 11 nucleotides line up with TRBD1. CDR1 and CDR2 from the germline V gene are MDHEN and SYDVKM. The CDR3 loop spans 16 amino acids. The V segment lost 6 bases and the J segment 5 bases; nucleotides outside the gene matches: 11. The DNA for the CDR3 is TGTGCCAGCAGCCCCGGCCTTGGGACAGGGGGGACTGAAGCTTTCTTT. Translation gives CASSPGLGTGGTEAFF. Supplemented by reference TRBV28 and TRBJ1-1, the full variable domain reads DVKVTQSSRYLVKRTGEKVFLECVQDMDHENMFWYRQDPGLGLRLIYFSYDVKMKEKGDIPEGYSVSREKKERFSLILESASTNQTSMYLCASSPGLGTGGTEAFFGQGTRLTVV.

This clonotype occurred a few times. The chain has TRBV5-1 and TRBJ2-2; D unresolved. V lost 6 bases to trimming and J lost 4 bases, with 7 bases between them. The V gene's germline CDR1 is SGHRS and CDR2 YFSETQ. This CDR3 is built from 12 residues. The CDR3 region is CASTLGTGELFF. The CDR3, as DNA: TGCGCCAGCACCCTAGGCACCGGGGAGCTGTTTTTT.

The rearrangement uses TRBV4-3 and TRBJ2-3; a possible D gene is TRBD1 (5 bases). The germline V gene encodes CDR1 LGHNA and CDR2 YSLEER. This CDR3 contains 14 residues. Trimming took off 1 base at V and 5 bases at J, with 10 bases between the two ends. CDR3 in amino acids: CASSQGSRGDTQYF. CDR3 DNA: TGCGCCAGCAGCCAAGGTAGTAGGGGAGATACGCAGTATTTT.